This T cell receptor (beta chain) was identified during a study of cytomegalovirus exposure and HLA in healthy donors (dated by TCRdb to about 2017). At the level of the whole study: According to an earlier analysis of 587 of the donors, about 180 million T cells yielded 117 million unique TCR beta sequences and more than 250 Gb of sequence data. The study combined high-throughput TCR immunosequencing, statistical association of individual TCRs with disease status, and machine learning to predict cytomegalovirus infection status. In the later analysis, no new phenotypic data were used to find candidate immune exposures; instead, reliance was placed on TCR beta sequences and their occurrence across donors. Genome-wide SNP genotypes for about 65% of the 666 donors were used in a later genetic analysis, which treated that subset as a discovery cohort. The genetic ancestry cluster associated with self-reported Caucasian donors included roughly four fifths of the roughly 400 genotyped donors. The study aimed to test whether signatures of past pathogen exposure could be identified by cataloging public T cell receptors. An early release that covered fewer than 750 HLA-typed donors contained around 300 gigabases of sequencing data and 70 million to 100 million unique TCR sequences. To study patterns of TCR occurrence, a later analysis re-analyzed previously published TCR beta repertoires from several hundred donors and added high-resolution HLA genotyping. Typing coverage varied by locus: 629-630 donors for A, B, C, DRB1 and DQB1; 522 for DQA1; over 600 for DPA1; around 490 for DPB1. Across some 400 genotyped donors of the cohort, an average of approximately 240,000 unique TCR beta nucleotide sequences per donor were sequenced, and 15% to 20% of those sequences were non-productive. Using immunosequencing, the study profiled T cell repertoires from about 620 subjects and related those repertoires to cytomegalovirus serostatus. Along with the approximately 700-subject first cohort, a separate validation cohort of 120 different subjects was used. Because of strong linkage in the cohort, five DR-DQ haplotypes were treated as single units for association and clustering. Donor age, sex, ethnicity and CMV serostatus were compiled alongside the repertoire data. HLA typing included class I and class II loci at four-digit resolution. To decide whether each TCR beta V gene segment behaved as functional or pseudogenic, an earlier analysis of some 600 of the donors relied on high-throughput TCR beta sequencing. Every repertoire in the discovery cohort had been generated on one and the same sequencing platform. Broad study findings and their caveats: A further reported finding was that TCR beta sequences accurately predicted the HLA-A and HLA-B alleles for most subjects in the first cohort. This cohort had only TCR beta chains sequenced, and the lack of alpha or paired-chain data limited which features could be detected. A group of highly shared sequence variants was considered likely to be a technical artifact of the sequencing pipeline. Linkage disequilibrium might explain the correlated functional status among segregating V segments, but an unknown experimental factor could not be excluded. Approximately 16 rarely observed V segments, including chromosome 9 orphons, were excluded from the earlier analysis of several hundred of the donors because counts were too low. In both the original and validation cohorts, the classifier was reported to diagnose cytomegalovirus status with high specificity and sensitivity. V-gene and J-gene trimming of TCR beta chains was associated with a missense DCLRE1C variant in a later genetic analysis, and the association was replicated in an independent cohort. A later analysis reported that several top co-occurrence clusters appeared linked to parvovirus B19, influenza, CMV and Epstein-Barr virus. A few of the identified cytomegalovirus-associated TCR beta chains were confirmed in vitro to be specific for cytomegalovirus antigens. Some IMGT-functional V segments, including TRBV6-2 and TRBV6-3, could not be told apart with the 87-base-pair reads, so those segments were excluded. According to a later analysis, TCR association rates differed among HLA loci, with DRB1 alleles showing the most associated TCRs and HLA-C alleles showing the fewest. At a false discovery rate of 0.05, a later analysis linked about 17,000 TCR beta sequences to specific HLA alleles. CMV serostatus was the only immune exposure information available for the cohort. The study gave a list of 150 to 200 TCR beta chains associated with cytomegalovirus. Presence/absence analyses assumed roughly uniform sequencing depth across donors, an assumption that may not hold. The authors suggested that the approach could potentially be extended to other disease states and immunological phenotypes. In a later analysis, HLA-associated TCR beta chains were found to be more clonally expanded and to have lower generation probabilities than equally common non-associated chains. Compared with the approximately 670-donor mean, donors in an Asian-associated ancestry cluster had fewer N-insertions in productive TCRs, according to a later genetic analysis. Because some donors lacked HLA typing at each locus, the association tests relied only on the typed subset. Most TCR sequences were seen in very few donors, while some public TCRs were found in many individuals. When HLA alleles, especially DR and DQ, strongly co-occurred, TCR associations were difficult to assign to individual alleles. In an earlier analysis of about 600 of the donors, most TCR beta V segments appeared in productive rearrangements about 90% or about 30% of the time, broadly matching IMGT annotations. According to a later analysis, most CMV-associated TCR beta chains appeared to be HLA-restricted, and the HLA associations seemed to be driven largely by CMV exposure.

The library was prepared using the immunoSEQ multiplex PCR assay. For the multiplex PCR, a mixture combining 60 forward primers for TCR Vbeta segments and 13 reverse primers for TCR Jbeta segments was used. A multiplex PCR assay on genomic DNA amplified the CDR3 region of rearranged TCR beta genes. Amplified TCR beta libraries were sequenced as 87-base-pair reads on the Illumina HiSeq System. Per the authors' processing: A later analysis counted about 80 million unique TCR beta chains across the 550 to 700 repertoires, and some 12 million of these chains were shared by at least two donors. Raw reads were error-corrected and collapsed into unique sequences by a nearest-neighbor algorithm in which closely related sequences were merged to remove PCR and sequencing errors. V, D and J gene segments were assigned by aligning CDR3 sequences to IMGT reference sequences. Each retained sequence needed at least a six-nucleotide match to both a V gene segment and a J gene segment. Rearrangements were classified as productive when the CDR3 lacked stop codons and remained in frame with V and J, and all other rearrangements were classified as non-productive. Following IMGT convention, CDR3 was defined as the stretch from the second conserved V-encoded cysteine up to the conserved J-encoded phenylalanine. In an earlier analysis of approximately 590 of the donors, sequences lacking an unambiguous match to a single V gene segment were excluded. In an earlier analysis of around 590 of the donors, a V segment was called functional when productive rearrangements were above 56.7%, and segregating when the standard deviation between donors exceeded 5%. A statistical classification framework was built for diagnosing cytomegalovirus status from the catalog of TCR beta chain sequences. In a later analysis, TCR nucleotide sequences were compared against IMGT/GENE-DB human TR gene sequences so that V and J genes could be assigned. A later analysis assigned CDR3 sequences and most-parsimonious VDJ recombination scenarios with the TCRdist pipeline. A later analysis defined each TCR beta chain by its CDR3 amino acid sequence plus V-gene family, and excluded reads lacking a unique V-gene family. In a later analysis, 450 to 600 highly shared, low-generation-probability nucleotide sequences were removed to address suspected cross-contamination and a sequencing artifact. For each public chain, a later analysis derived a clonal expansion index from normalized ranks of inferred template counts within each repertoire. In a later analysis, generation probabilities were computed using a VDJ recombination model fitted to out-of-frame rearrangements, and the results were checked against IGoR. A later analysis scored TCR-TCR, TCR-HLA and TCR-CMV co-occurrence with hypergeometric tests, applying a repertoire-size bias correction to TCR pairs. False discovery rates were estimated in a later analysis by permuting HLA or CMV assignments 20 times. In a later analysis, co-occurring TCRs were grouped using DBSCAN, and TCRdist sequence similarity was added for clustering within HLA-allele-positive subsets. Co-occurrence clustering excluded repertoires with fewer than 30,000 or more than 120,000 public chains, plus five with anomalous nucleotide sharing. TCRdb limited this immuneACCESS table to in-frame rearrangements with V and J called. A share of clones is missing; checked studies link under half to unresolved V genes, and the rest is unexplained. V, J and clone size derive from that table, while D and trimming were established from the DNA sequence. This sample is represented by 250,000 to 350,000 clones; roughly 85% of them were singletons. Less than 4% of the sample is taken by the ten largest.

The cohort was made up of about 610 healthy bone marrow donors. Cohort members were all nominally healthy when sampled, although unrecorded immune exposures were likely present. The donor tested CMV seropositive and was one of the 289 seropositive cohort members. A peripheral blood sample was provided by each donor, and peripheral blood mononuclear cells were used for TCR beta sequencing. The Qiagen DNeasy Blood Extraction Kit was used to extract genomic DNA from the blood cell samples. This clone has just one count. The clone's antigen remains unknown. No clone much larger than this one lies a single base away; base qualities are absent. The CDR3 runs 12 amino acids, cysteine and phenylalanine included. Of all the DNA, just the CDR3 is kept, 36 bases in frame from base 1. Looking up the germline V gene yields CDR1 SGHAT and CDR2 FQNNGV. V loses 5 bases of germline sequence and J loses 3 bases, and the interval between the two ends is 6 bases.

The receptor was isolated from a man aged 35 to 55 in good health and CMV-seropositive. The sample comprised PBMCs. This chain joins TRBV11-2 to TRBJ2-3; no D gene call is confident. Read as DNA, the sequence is TGTGCCAGCAGCACATCTACAGATACGCAGTATTTT. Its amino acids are CASSTSTDTQYF.